This T cell receptor beta chain was profiled in a study of cytomegalovirus exposure and HLA in healthy donors. General study results and limits: Cytomegalovirus-associated TCR beta chains were listed, numbering roughly 150. TRBV6-2, TRBV6-3 and other indistinguishable V segments were excluded. An analysis was carried out at a later point. It showed that HLA-associated TCR beta chains were more clonally expanded than equally common non-associated chains.

Primers included in the PCR were 60 Vbeta and 13 Jbeta primers. This table comes from immunoSEQ multiplex PCR, and its TCRdb copy is limited to in-frame clones, with some not included. The repertoire holds roughly 150,000 clones, with 80% to 90% as singletons. Trimming removed 5 bases at V and 0 bases at J, with 11 bases between. There are 14 residues in the CDR3. Germline V gives CDR1 GTSNPN, CDR2 SVGIG (reference sequence). A word on this clone: Its antigen is unidentified.

This clonotype was obtained from a woman under 30 in good health and CMV-seronegative. The V gene is TRBV30, the J gene TRBJ1-3; unclear D gene. The sequenced sample consisted of PBMCs. CDR3 nucleotide sequence: TGTGCCTGGGGACTGCATACCTCTGGAAACACCATATATTTT. It specifies CAWGLHTSGNTIYF.